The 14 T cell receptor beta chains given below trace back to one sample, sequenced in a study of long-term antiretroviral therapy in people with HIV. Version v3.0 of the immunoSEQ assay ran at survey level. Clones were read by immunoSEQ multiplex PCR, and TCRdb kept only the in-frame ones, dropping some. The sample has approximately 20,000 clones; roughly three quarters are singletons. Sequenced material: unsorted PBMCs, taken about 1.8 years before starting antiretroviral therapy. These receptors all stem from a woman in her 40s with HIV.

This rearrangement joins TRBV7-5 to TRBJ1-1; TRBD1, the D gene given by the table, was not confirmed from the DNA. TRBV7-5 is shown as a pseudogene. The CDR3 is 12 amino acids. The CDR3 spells CARSQGGTEAFF. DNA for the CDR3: TGTGCCAGAAGCCAGGGGGGCACTGAAGCTTTCTTT.

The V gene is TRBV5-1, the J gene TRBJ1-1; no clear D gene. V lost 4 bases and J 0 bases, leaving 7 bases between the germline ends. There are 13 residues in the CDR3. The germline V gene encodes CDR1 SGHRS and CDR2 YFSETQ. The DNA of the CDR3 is TGCGCCAGCAGCCCCCCTGTGAACACTGAAGCTTTCTTT. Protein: CASSPPVNTEAFF.

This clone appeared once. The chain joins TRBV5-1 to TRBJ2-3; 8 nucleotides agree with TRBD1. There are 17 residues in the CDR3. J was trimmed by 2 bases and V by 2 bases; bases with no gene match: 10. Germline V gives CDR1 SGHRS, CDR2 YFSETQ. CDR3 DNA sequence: TGCGCCAGCAGCTTTGGGGTGGGACAGGCTTACACAGATACGCAGTATTTT. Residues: CASSFGVGQAYTDTQYF.

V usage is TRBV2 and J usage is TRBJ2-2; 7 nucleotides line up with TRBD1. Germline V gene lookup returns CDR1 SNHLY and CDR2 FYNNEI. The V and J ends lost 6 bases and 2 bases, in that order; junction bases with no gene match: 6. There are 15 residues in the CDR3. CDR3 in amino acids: CASSLDRLNTGELFF. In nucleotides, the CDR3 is TGTGCCAGCAGCCTGGACAGGCTCAACACCGGGGAGCTGTTTTTT.

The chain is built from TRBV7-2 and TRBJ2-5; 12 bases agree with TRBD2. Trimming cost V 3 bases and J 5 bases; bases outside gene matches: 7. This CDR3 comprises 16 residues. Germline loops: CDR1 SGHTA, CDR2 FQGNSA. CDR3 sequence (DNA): TGTGCCAGCAGCTTGAACCCGGGGACTAGCGGGGAGACCCAGTACTTC. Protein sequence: CASSLNPGTSGETQYF.

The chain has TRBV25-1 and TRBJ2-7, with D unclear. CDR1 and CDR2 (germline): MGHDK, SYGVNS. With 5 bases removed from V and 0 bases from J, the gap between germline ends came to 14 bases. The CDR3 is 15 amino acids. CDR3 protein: CASSPRLAGSYEQYF. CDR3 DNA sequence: TGTGCCAGCAGTCCTCGGTTGGCCGGCTCCTACGAGCAGTACTTC.

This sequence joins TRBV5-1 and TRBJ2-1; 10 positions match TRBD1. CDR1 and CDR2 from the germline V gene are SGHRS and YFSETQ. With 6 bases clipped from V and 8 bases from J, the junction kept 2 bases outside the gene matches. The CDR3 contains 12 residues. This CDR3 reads CASTTGGDEQFF. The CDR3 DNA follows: TGCGCCAGCACGACAGGGGGCGATGAGCAGTTCTTC.

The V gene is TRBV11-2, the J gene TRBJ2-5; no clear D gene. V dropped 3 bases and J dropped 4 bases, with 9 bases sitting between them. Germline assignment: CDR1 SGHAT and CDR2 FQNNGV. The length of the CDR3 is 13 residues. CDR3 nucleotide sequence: TGTGCCAGCAGCTTCGGGTCAGGAGAGACCCAGTACTTC. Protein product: CASSFGSGETQYF.

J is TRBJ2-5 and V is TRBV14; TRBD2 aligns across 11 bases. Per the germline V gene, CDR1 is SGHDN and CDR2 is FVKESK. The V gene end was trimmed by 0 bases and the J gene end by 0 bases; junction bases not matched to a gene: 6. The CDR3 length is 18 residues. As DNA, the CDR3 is TGTGCCAGCAGCCAAGATAGAGCTAGCGGGGGGTACCAAGAGACCCAGTACTTC. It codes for CASSQDRASGGYQETQYF. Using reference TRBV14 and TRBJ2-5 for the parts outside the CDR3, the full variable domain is EAGVTQFPSHSVIEKGQTVTLRCDPISGHDNLYWYRRVMGKEIKFLLHFVKESKQDESGMPNNRFLAERTGGTYSTLKVQPAELEDSGVYFCASSQDRASGGYQETQYFGPGTRLLVL.

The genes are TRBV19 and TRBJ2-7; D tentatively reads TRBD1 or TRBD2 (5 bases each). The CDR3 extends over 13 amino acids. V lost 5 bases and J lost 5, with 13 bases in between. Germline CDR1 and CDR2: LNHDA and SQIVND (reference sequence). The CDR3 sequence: CASSVTAGDEQYF. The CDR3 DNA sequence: TGTGCCAGTAGTGTGACAGCCGGGGACGAGCAGTACTTC. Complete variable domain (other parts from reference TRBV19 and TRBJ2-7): DGGITQSPKYLFRKEGQNVTLSCEQNLNHDAMYWYRQDPGQGLRLIYYSQIVNDFQKGDIAEGYSVSREKKESFPLTVTSAQKNPTAFYLCASSVTAGDEQYFGPGTRLTVT.

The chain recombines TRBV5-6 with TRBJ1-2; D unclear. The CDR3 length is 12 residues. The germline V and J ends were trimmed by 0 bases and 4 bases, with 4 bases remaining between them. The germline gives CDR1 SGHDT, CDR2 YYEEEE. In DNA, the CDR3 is TGTGCCAGCAGCTTGGAGACCTATGGCTACACCTTC. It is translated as CASSLETYGYTF.

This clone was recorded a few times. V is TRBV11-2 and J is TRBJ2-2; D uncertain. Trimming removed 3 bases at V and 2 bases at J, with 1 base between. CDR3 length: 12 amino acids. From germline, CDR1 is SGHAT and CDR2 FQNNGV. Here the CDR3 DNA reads TGTGCCAGCAGCTTTAACACCGGGGAGCTGTTTTTT. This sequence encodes CASSFNTGELFF.

This CDR3 is CASSLFGLAGAGTDTQYF. CDR3 in DNA: TGTGCCAGCAGTTTATTCGGACTCGCGGGGGCTGGCACAGATACGCAGTATTTT. V is TRBV28 and J is TRBJ2-3; D possibly corresponds to TRBD2 (7 bases). Trimming cost V 1 base and J 1 base, with 18 bases left between them. Germline CDR1 MDHEN, CDR2 SYDVKM. The CDR3 runs 18 residues.

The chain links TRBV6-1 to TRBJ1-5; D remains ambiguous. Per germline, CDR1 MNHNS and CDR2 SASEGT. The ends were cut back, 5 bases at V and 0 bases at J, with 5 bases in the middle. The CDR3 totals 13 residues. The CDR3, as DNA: TGTGCCAGCAGTTCAGGTAGCAATCAGCCCCAGCATTTT. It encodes CASSSGSNQPQHF.